What follows are 27 T cell receptor beta chains derived from one specimen sequenced in a study of blood T cells in healthy people across ages (dated by TCRdb to the mid-2010s). To prepare the library, 5' RACE was applied. The second PCR ran for about 7 to 11 cycles and used a J-beta primer mix along with a sample-barcoded 5' primer. In TCRdb, the public reads were trimmed at Q25 with fastp and aligned with MiXCR, with productive beta chains retained. Entries that share a CDR3 protein sequence are merged under the most common genes and DNA. This sample has approximately 2,000,000 distinct CDR3 sequences in its table, and around 40% of those were observed once. Around 23% of the sample lies in the top ten. The sequenced material came from blood. These receptors were obtained from a human donor in good health.

This clonotype was picked up a small number of times. CDR3 sequence (DNA): TGCGCCAGCAGCCACCCTTCAAATGGACAGGGGGAACAAAAAAACATTCAGTACTTC. It is translated as CASSHPSNGQGEQKNIQYF. The V call is TRBV4-1, the J call TRBJ2-4, with 10 nucleotides matching TRBD1. Germline trimming cut 3 bases from V and 4 bases from J; bases unmatched to any gene: 15. Germline V lookup: CDR1 MGHRA, CDR2 YSYEKL. This CDR3 contains 19 residues.

This clonotype was counted at least ten times. An end of the junction does not agree with germline; a read error may underlie this. The rearrangement joins TRBV7-2 to TRBJ2-3; D is ambiguous. The CDR3 has 13 amino acids. Germline CDR1 reads SGHTA; CDR2 reads FQGNSA. CDR3 DNA: TGCGCCAGCAGCCAACCGAGCACAGATACGCAGTATTTT. It is translated as CASSQPSTDTQYF.

This clonotype was counted a few times. The rearrangement uses TRBV19 and TRBJ2-3; tentatively, D is TRBD1 or TRBD2 (5 bases each). The germline CDR1 and CDR2 sequences are LNHDA and SQIVND (reference sequence). V gave up 6 bases and J gave up 2 bases, with 15 bases separating them. The CDR3 is 15 residues long. For the CDR3, the DNA is TGTGCCAGTAGCCCGAGGGGCGGATACACAGATACGCAGTATTTT. It translates to CASSPRGGYTDTQYF. Using reference TRBV19 and TRBJ2-3 for the parts outside the CDR3, the full variable domain is DGGITQSPKYLFRKEGQNVTLSCEQNLNHDAMYWYRQDPGQGLRLIYYSQIVNDFQKGDIAEGYSVSREKKESFPLTVTSAQKNPTAFYLCASSPRGGYTDTQYFGPGTRLTVL.

The V call is TRBV10-3, the J call TRBJ2-3; no reliable D call. Germline V gene data show CDR1 as ENHRY and CDR2 as SYGVKD. This CDR3 has 11 residues. The V end lost 4 bases, the J end lost 6 bases, and 5 bases lay between the germline ends. In nucleotides, the CDR3 is TGTGCCATCAGTGTTGCGGATACGCAGTATTTT. This sequence encodes CAISVADTQYF.

This clonotype was counted only a few times. The chain uses TRBV5-6 and TRBJ1-2; D ambiguous. Trimming took off 4 bases at V and 6 bases at J, with 4 bases between the two ends. This CDR3 comprises 10 residues. CDR1 is SGHDT and CDR2 is YYEEEE in the germline V gene. The CDR3 DNA sequence: TGTGCCAGCAGCAAGGATGGCTACACCTTC. This gives the protein CASSKDGYTF. The variable domain in full, with the rest retrieved from reference TRBV5-6 and TRBJ1-2, is DAGVTQSPTHLIKTRGQQVTLRCSPKSGHDTVSWYQQALGQGPQFIFQYYEEEERQRGNFPDRFSGHQFPNYSSELNVNALLLGDSALYLCASSKDGYTFGSGTRLTVV.

The V and J genes are TRBV5-5 and TRBJ2-4; the D gene is possibly TRBD2 (6 bases). Near its end, the DNA agrees better with TRBJ2-7, so the J call may be wrong. This CDR3 is built from 14 residues. CDR1 SGHKS and CDR2 YYEKEE come from the germline V gene (reference sequence). The DNA of the CDR3 is TGTGCCAGCAGCTTGGACAGGAGGGCCTGCGAGCAGTACTTC. Amino acids: CASSLDRRACEQYF.

The chain recombines TRBV3-1 with TRBJ1-2; possible D gene TRBD1, 5 bases. This CDR3 comprises 13 residues. The germline V and J ends were trimmed by 1 base and 4 bases, with 7 bases remaining between them. CDR1 LGHDT and CDR2 YNNKEL come from the germline V gene (reference sequence). CDR3 coding DNA: TGTGCCAGCAGCCAAGGGGACGTCTATGGCTACACCTTC. This codes for CASSQGDVYGYTF.

This clonotype was picked up many times. This chain links TRBV11-2 with TRBJ2-7; the D gene is possibly TRBD1 (5 bases). There are 14 residues in the CDR3. With 7 bases removed from V and 0 bases from J, the gap between germline ends came to 13 bases. Germline V gene lookup returns CDR1 SGHAT and CDR2 FQNNGV. The CDR3 nucleotides read TGTGCCAGCACCCTCGACAGATACTCCTACGAGCAGTACTTC. Translating gives CASTLDRYSYEQYF.

J is TRBJ2-7 and V is TRBV7-2, with D possibly TRBD1 on 5 matching bases. Germline V gives CDR1 SGHTA, CDR2 FQGNSA. The CDR3 runs 16 residues. Trimming took off 0 bases at V and 0 bases at J, with 12 bases between the two ends. This CDR3 is CASSLAPGKYSYEQYF. In nucleotides, the CDR3 is TGTGCCAGCAGCTTAGCCCCAGGGAAGTACTCCTACGAGCAGTACTTC.

This clonotype was detected a few times. The chain joins TRBV6-1 to TRBJ2-1; TRBD1 is a possible D gene (5 bases). There are 13 residues in the CDR3. The germline V and J ends were trimmed by 6 bases and 4 bases, with 10 bases remaining between them. Germline V gene sequence: CDR1 MNHNS, CDR2 SASEGT. CDR3 protein: CASRGNRYNEQFF. For the CDR3, the DNA is TGTGCCAGCAGAGGGAACAGGTACAATGAGCAGTTCTTC.

The J gene is TRBJ2-3, the V gene TRBV29-1; weak D call: TRBD1 (6 bases). The CDR3 contains 13 residues. V was cut by 6 bases and J by 3 bases, with 13 bases left in between. Per germline, CDR1 SQVTM and CDR2 ANQGSEA. The DNA of the CDR3 is TGCAGCGTGGGGACAATTGCGACAGATACGCAGTATTTT. Translated: CSVGTIATDTQYF.

V usage is TRBV5-1 and J usage is TRBJ2-3, with D unclear. V gave up 1 base and J gave up 4 bases, with 13 bases separating them. Germline loops: CDR1 SGHRS, CDR2 YFSETQ. The CDR3 is 15 residues long. The CDR3 sequence is CASSLKVKESDTQYF. CDR3 coding DNA: TGCGCCAGCAGCTTGAAGGTCAAGGAGTCAGATACGCAGTATTTT.

This clonotype was counted only a few times. V gene TRBV28 combines with J gene TRBJ2-7; 8 positions match TRBD2. The CDR3 length is 12 residues. The J segment lost 5 bases and the V segment lost 8 bases, leaving 5 bases of the junction unmatched. Germline CDR1 and CDR2: MDHEN and SYDVKM. The CDR3 is CASREGEDEQYF. DNA of the CDR3: TGTGCCAGCCGGGAGGGAGAGGACGAGCAGTACTTC. The full variable domain, its missing parts supplied by reference TRBV28 and TRBJ2-7, is DVKVTQSSRYLVKRTGEKVFLECVQDMDHENMFWYRQDPGLGLRLIYFSYDVKMKEKGDIPEGYSVSREKKERFSLILESASTNQTSMYLCASREGEDEQYFGPGTRLTVT.

As DNA, the CDR3 is TGTGCCAGCAGTTCTACAGGGTATAGAAAGACCCAGTACTTC. Translating it yields CASSSTGYRKTQYF. J is TRBJ2-5 and V is TRBV28, with D tentatively TRBD1 (6 bases). Germline CDR1 and CDR2: MDHEN and SYDVKM. This CDR3 contains 14 residues. Trimming stripped 4 bases from V and 6 bases from J, with 15 bases between.

The chain is built from TRBV7-9 and TRBJ2-7; 8 positions match TRBD1. The J segment lost 0 bases and the V segment lost 5 bases, leaving 9 bases of the junction unmatched. The CDR3 consists of 16 residues. CDR1 and CDR2 from the germline V gene are SEHNR and FQNEAQ (reference sequence). The CDR3 reads CASSGGTGRVSYEQYF. The CDR3 nucleotides read TGTGCCAGCAGCGGGGGGACAGGCAGGGTCTCCTACGAGCAGTACTTC.

V gene TRBV11-2 combines with J gene TRBJ2-5; TRBD1 might be the D (6 bases). The CDR3 covers 14 residues. Trimming took off 3 bases at V and 1 base at J, with 9 bases between the two ends. The V gene's germline CDR1 is SGHAT and CDR2 FQNNGV. The CDR3 region is CASSFLQGQETQYF. CDR3 DNA sequence: TGTGCCAGCAGCTTCTTACAGGGCCAAGAGACCCAGTACTTC.

The chain joins TRBV20-1 to TRBJ2-3, with D perhaps TRBD1 (6 bases). This CDR3 region has 14 residues. Germline CDR1 and CDR2: DFQATT and SNEGSKA (reference sequence). V was cut by 6 bases and J by 0 bases, with 13 bases left in between. The CDR3 spells CSASPGASTDTQYF. CDR3 DNA sequence: TGCAGTGCCAGTCCAGGGGCTAGCACAGATACGCAGTATTTT.

V usage is TRBV20-1 and J usage is TRBJ2-1, with 7 bases aligning to TRBD1. CDR1 and CDR2 from the germline V gene are DFQATT and SNEGSKA (reference sequence). CDR3 length: 14 amino acids. The CDR3 region has the DNA TGCAGCTCCATCCGGGACAGACCCTCTAACGAGCAGTTCTTC. Translated: CSSIRDRPSNEQFF.

The V and J genes are TRBV2 and TRBJ2-7; a possible D gene is TRBD1 (7 bases). The CDR3 covers 14 residues. Germline CDR1 reads SNHLY; CDR2 reads FYNNEI. V lost 6 bases and J 2 bases, leaving 14 bases between the germline ends. CDR3 loop: CASRRGTEAYEQYF. The CDR3 bases are TGTGCCAGCAGACGCGGGACAGAAGCCTACGAGCAGTACTTC.

This chain connects TRBV11-2 to TRBJ2-5, with D tentatively TRBD2 (6 bases). V lost 2 bases and J lost 2, with 15 bases in between. This CDR3 has 16 amino acids. Germline loops: CDR1 SGHAT, CDR2 FQNNGV. CDR3 bases: TGTGCCAGCAGCTTACCCCCCATGGGGGGTCAAGAGACCCAGTACTTC. Translating gives CASSLPPMGGQETQYF.

This CDR3 is CASSRLGEINQPQHF. The DNA for the CDR3 is TGTGCCAGTAGTCGACTCGGGGAGATAAATCAGCCCCAGCATTTT. J is TRBJ1-5 and V is TRBV19; D uncertain. The length of the CDR3 is 15 residues. Germline V CDR1 and CDR2: LNHDA, SQIVND (reference sequence). Trimming took 5 bases from V and 4 from J, leaving 15 bases between them. Complete variable domain (other parts from reference TRBV19 and TRBJ1-5): DGGITQSPKYLFRKEGQNVTLSCEQNLNHDAMYWYRQDPGQGLRLIYYSQIVNDFQKGDIAEGYSVSREKKESFPLTVTSAQKNPTAFYLCASSRLGEINQPQHFGDGTRLSIL.

CDR3 coding DNA: TGTGCCAGCAGCCAAGATTTCCGCGTGGGGGAGACCCAGTACTTC. This encodes CASSQDFRVGETQYF. The V call is TRBV3-1, the J call TRBJ2-5; unclear D gene. There are 15 residues in the CDR3. V was cut by 0 bases and J by 5 bases, with 13 bases left in between. The germline CDR1 and CDR2 sequences are LGHDT and YNNKEL (reference sequence).

This chain uses TRBV7-2 with TRBJ2-1; TRBD2 matches at 9 bases. Germline-derived CDR1 and CDR2 are SGHTA and FQGNSA. CDR3 length: 15 residues. V lost 2 bases, J lost 8 bases, and 7 bases stayed unmatched. Here the CDR3 reads CASSLLGGGGDEQFF. The CDR3 DNA reads TGTGCCAGCAGCTTATTGGGCGGGGGGGGAGATGAGCAGTTCTTC. Full variable domain (outside the CDR3, taken from reference TRBV7-2 and TRBJ2-1): GAGVSQSPSNKVTEKGKDVELRCDPISGHTALYWYRQSLGQGLEFLIYFQGNSAPDKSGLPSDRFSAERTGGSVSTLTIQRTQQEDSAVYLCASSLLGGGGDEQFFGPGTRLTVL.

As to this clonotype: At one boundary the junction diverges from the germline segment, which might be a read error. The chain has TRBV4-1 and TRBJ1-4; 7 bases are shared with TRBD1. Germline loops: CDR1 MGHRA, CDR2 YSYEKL. The CDR3 runs to 17 residues. The CDR3, as DNA: TGCGCCGGCAGCCAAGCTAAAACCGGGACAGATAATGAAAAACTGTTTTTT. Translating gives CAGSQAKTGTDNEKLFF.

This clonotype appeared a few times. The V call is TRBV11-2, the J call TRBJ2-7; no clear D gene. V lost 4 bases, J lost 4 bases, and 8 bases lay in between. The CDR3 has 12 amino acids. Germline CDR1 SGHAT, CDR2 FQNNGV. DNA for the CDR3: TGTGCCAGCAGCTCGTTAGAGTACGAGCAGTACTTC. This translates into CASSSLEYEQYF.

The chain carries TRBV5-5 and TRBJ2-3; TRBD1 aligns across 11 bases. Looked up from germline, CDR1 is SGHKS and CDR2 is YYEKEE (reference sequence). J gave up 3 bases and V 3 bases, and 3 bases lay outside the gene matches. The CDR3 extends over 15 amino acids. In DNA form, the CDR3 reads TGTGCCAGCAGCTCGGACAGGGGGCGGACAGATACGCAGTATTTT. Amino acid sequence: CASSSDRGRTDTQYF.

The V call is TRBV7-9, the J call TRBJ2-1, with D possibly being TRBD2 (5 bases). Trimming left V 6 bases short and J 1 base short, with 19 bases between. The length of the CDR3 is 17 residues. CDR1 SEHNR and CDR2 FQNEAQ come from the germline V gene (reference sequence). The CDR3 spells CASSGGLGMGSYNEQFF. The CDR3 nucleotides are TGTGCCAGCAGTGGAGGTTTAGGGATGGGTTCCTACAATGAGCAGTTCTTC.